The 17 T cell receptor beta chains below were found in one sample sequenced in a study of a mutant IDH1 vaccine in newly diagnosed glioma. Profiled with immunoSEQ multiplex PCR; TCRdb holds only in-frame clones, not every one. The data show about 67,000 clones, around 86% seen once. What these receptors recognize is not known. The sample's time point: week 47, end of study. A 20-mer mutant IDH1 peptide at 300 ug was injected subcutaneously with topical imiquimod. The sample consisted of PBMCs, taken from a glioma patient whose treatment included an IDH1 peptide vaccine. These receptor sequences come from a man aged 30 to 45 with glioma.

This chain's CDR3 is CASSPGRRDTHQETQYF. The CDR3 DNA is TGCGCCAGCAGCCCGGGTAGGAGGGACACCCACCAAGAGACCCAGTACTTC. The chain couples TRBV5-1 to TRBJ2-5, with D possibly called TRBD1 or TRBD2 (6 bases each). CDR3 length equals 17 residues. Germline CDR1 SGHRS, CDR2 YFSETQ. Deletions cut 4 bases from V and 0 bases from J, with 19 bases between. The full variable domain, in which reference TRBV5-1 and TRBJ2-5 provide the parts outside the CDR3, is KAGVTQTPRYLIKTRGQQVTLSCSPISGHRSVSWYQQTPGQGLQFLFEYFSETQRNKGNFPGRFSGRQFSNSRSEMNVSTLELGDSALYLCASSPGRRDTHQETQYFGPGTRLLVL.

The chain has TRBV14 and TRBJ2-7, with D hard to call. V shed 4 bases and J shed 1 base, with 11 bases lying between them. The germline V gene encodes CDR1 SGHDN and CDR2 FVKESK. There are 14 residues in the CDR3. CDR3 region: CASSPRALSYEQYF. The DNA of the CDR3 is TGTGCCAGCAGCCCCCGCGCCTTATCCTACGAGCAGTACTTC.

The V and J genes are TRBV11-2 and TRBJ2-4, with 9 bases that match TRBD2. The CDR3 contains 14 residues. Germline trimming cut 3 bases from V and 7 bases from J; bases unmatched to any gene: 4. The germline V gene encodes CDR1 SGHAT and CDR2 FQNNGV. The CDR3 DNA reads as TGTGCCAGCAGCTTGGGTCTAGCGGGGAACATTCAGTACTTC. Its protein product is CASSLGLAGNIQYF.

This clone was seen just once. The V gene is TRBV10-2, the J gene TRBJ1-5; perhaps TRBD1 as D (5 bases). CDR3 size: 15 residues. Germline V gene data show CDR1 as WSHSY and CDR2 as SAAADI. Trimming removed 6 bases from V and 1 base from J, with 13 bases in between. The CDR3 loop is CASRDEGASNQPQHF. CDR3 nucleotides: TGCGCCAGCAGAGATGAAGGGGCCAGCAATCAGCCCCAGCATTTT.

The chain uses TRBV7-6 and TRBJ2-5, with 9 bases that match TRBD1. Germline V lookup: CDR1 SGHVS, CDR2 FNYEAQ. CDR3 length: 14 amino acids. V shed 2 bases and J 5 bases; nucleotides not matched to a gene: 3. The CDR3 is CASSLTGTGETQYF. For the CDR3, the DNA is TGTGCCAGCAGCTTAACTGGGACAGGGGAGACCCAGTACTTC.

The chain couples TRBV11-3 to TRBJ1-1; 8 nucleotides agree with TRBD1. This CDR3 has 13 residues. J lost 8 bases, V lost 1 base, and 3 bases had no gene match. Per germline, CDR1 SGHNT and CDR2 YENEEA. The CDR3 loop reads CASSLGRGLEAFF. CDR3 nucleotides: TGTGCCAGCAGCTTAGGCAGGGGGCTAGAAGCTTTCTTT.

The chain carries TRBV5-1 and TRBJ1-1; 7 nucleotides match TRBD1. Germline V lookup: CDR1 SGHRS, CDR2 YFSETQ. Losses at the gene ends were 3 bases for V and 10 bases for J; bases not matched to a gene: 9. This CDR3 has 13 amino acids. CDR3 DNA sequence: TGCGCCAGCAGCTGGGTGACAGGGAGGGGAGCTTTCTTT. It encodes CASSWVTGRGAFF.

The V call is TRBV6-1, the J call TRBJ1-2, with D unresolved. The germline V gene has CDR1 MNHNS and CDR2 SASEGT. The germline V and J ends were trimmed by 1 base and 4 bases, with 16 bases remaining between them. The CDR3 has 16 amino acids. The CDR3 DNA sequence: TGTGCCAGCAGTGAAGGGGCCACTAACCTTTTCTATGGCTACACCTTC. Protein product: CASSEGATNLFYGYTF.

V is TRBV19 and J is TRBJ2-7, with 10 bases identical to TRBD1. Trimming cost V 6 bases and J 6 bases; bases outside gene matches: 11. Looked up from germline, CDR1 is LNHDA and CDR2 is SQIVND (reference sequence). The CDR3 spans 15 residues. CDR3: CASSGERQGAGEQYF. DNA of the CDR3: TGTGCCAGTAGCGGTGAGCGACAGGGGGCGGGCGAGCAGTACTTC.

Only one count was recorded for this clone. The chain links TRBV5-1 to TRBJ2-2; 7 bases are shared with TRBD1. The CDR3 length is 16 residues. Germline CDR1 is SGHRS and CDR2 is YFSETQ. The V and J ends lost 4 bases and 1 base, in that order; junction bases with no gene match: 7. The CDR3 DNA reads TGCGCCAGCAGCCCAACAGGGGCCTTGAACACCGGGGAGCTGTTTTTT. It codes for CASSPTGALNTGELFF.

The rearrangement joins TRBV2 to TRBJ1-1, with D possibly TRBD1 on 6 matching bases. Germline V CDR1 and CDR2: SNHLY, FYNNEI. The CDR3 is made up of 15 amino acids. V lost 8 bases and J lost 0, with 16 bases in between. The CDR3 loop reads CASRGGVRMNTEAFF. The CDR3 nucleotides are TGTGCCAGCCGAGGGGGGGTCAGGATGAACACTGAAGCTTTCTTT.

The genes are TRBV19 and TRBJ1-2; 7 bases map to TRBD1. Germline values: CDR1 LNHDA, CDR2 SQIVND (reference sequence). The CDR3 has 13 amino acids. J was trimmed by 8 bases and V by 6 bases; bases with no gene match: 9. The CDR3 DNA reads as TGTGCCAGTAGCCACGGACAGGTTTTCGGCTACACCTTC. Amino acid sequence: CASSHGQVFGYTF.

This clone was counted only a few times. The chain uses TRBV30 and TRBJ1-5; D is undetermined. V was cut by 0 bases and J by 5 bases, with 11 bases left in between. The germline CDR1 and CDR2 sequences are GTSNPN and SVGIG (reference sequence). CDR3 size: 14 residues. Here the CDR3 reads CAWSVRGRDQPQHF. CDR3 sequence (DNA): TGTGCCTGGAGTGTACGCGGACGAGATCAGCCCCAGCATTTT.

V usage is TRBV18 and J usage is TRBJ2-7; 7 nucleotides agree with TRBD1. Germline V CDR1 and CDR2: KGHSH, LQKENI. Losses at the gene ends were 0 bases for V and 8 bases for J; bases not matched to a gene: 4. CDR3 size: 13 residues. CDR3 sequence (DNA): TGTGCCAGCTCACCACCCGACAGGGCAAAGCAGTACTTC. Protein product: CASSPPDRAKQYF.

This clone was counted between two and nine times. J is TRBJ1-1 and V is TRBV28; D is uncertain. This CDR3 is built from 11 residues. Trimming took 2 bases from V and 5 from J, leaving 3 bases between them. Germline lookup yields CDR1 MDHEN and CDR2 SYDVKM. CDR3 loop: CASSLTTEAFF. The DNA of the CDR3 is TGTGCCAGCAGTTTAACTACTGAAGCTTTCTTT.

The chain couples TRBV5-6 to TRBJ2-4, with D perhaps TRBD1 (6 bases). The ends were cut back, 4 bases at V and 0 bases at J, with 17 bases in the middle. This CDR3 comprises 17 residues. Germline V CDR1 and CDR2: SGHDT, YYEEEE. The CDR3 region is CASSGIRGPLAKNIQYF. CDR3 sequence (DNA): TGTGCCAGCAGCGGCATCAGGGGTCCCCTAGCCAAAAACATTCAGTACTTC.

The CDR3 DNA sequence: TGTGCCAGCAGTCTAATTTCTAACTATGGCTACACCTTC. As protein: CASSLISNYGYTF. The chain employs TRBV5-6 and TRBJ1-2, with D uncertain. The ends were cut back, 5 bases at V and 0 bases at J, with 8 bases in the middle. Germline CDR1 reads SGHDT; CDR2 reads YYEEEE. This CDR3 is 13 amino acids long. The full variable domain, in which reference TRBV5-6 and TRBJ1-2 provide the parts outside the CDR3, is DAGVTQSPTHLIKTRGQQVTLRCSPKSGHDTVSWYQQALGQGPQFIFQYYEEEERQRGNFPDRFSGHQFPNYSSELNVNALLLGDSALYLCASSLISNYGYTFGSGTRLTVV.